The 16 T cell receptor beta chains given below trace back to one sample, sequenced in a study of T cell responses to AZD1222 COVID-19 vaccine. Measured with immunoSEQ multiplex PCR; TCRdb has only the in-frame clones, and not every one. The sample has 140,000 or so clones, roughly 90% seen once. The sample in question was peripheral blood, obtained on day 0 of AZD1222 vaccination. These receptors came from an adult in good health.

The table lists this clone with a count of one. V is TRBV5-6 and J is TRBJ1-6; D is undetermined. The length of the CDR3 is 14 residues. The germline V gene encodes CDR1 SGHDT and CDR2 YYEEEE. Trimming pared 0 bases from V and 9 bases from J, leaving 10 bases between. This CDR3 is CASSLGAPGSPLHF. The CDR3 nucleotides are TGTGCCAGCAGCTTGGGGGCGCCGGGTTCACCCCTCCACTTT.

This clone was picked up a small number of times. The chain uses TRBV19 and TRBJ2-1; D gene uncertain. Trimming left V 4 bases short and J 6 bases short, with 16 bases between. This CDR3 region has 15 residues. Germline V gene data show CDR1 as LNHDA and CDR2 as SQIVND (reference sequence). CDR3 bases: TGTGCCAGTAGTACCCGGACGCCCGCCGCCAATGAGCAGTTCTTC. It yields the protein CASSTRTPAANEQFF.

This chain connects TRBV19 to TRBJ2-7; D gene ambiguous. Germline loops: CDR1 LNHDA, CDR2 SQIVND (reference sequence). CDR3 length equals 13 residues. The V end was cut by 5 bases, the J end by 2 bases, with 10 bases between. Here the CDR3 DNA reads TGTGCCAGTAGTGAGTCTAATCCCTACGAGCAGTACTTC. This codes for CASSESNPYEQYF.

The chain couples TRBV7-8 to TRBJ1-5, with D perhaps TRBD1 (5 bases). Germline values: CDR1 SGHVS, CDR2 FQNEAQ. CDR3 length: 16 amino acids. The V end lost 2 bases, the J end lost 7 bases, and 18 bases lay between the germline ends. The CDR3 bases are TGTGCCAGCAGCTTATTTAAGGGGCGCGACTGGCAGCCCCAGCATTTT. Its protein is CASSLFKGRDWQPQHF.

This chain connects TRBV7-8 to TRBJ1-3; no clear D gene. CDR1 and CDR2 from the germline V gene are SGHVS and FQNEAQ. CDR3 length: 16 residues. V was cut by 1 base and J by 0 bases, with 10 bases left in between. In nucleotides, the CDR3 is TGTGCCAGCAGCTTAGGGGCAGGTAACTCTGGAAACACCATATATTTT. Protein: CASSLGAGNSGNTIYF.

This rearrangement joins TRBV4-2 to TRBJ1-1, with D maybe TRBD1 (5 bases). The V end was cut by 4 bases, the J end by 6 bases, with 12 bases between. This CDR3 region has 13 residues. Germline CDR1 and CDR2: LGHNA and YNFKEQ. CDR3 residues: CASSPKLGAEAFF. The CDR3, as DNA: TGTGCCAGCAGCCCAAAATTGGGGGCTGAAGCTTTCTTT.

The chain couples TRBV27 to TRBJ2-1, with 9 bases lining up with TRBD1. The CDR3 loop spans 15 amino acids. The ends lost 8 bases at V and 2 bases at J; junction bases unmatched: 7. Germline V lookup: CDR1 MNHEY, CDR2 SMNVEV (reference sequence). The CDR3, as DNA: TGTGCCAGCGCTTACCGGGACAGGGCCTACAATGAGCAGTTCTTC. It is translated as CASAYRDRAYNEQFF.

This CDR3 reads CATSRDKGSGSGYEQYF. The CDR3 region has the DNA TGTGCCACCAGCAGAGATAAGGGGTCCGGGAGTGGGTACGAGCAGTACTTC. The chain couples TRBV15 to TRBJ2-7, with a weak D call TRBD2 (6 bases). V lost 0 bases, J lost 4 bases, and 19 bases lay in between. The CDR3 length is 17 residues. Germline assignment: CDR1 LNHNV and CDR2 YYDKDF (reference sequence).

In this sample, this clone turned up once. The chain uses TRBV15 and TRBJ2-7, with D tentatively TRBD1 (6 bases). This CDR3 has 15 residues. Germline lookup yields CDR1 LNHNV and CDR2 YYDKDF (reference sequence). Trimming removed 3 bases from V and 1 base from J, with 13 bases in between. This CDR3 reads CATSSAQGRSYEQYF. The CDR3 coding sequence is TGTGCCACCAGCAGCGCGCAGGGGCGGTCCTACGAGCAGTACTTC. Full variable domain (rest looked up from reference TRBV15 and TRBJ2-7): DAMVIQNPRYQVTQFGKPVTLSCSQTLNHNVMYWYQQKSSQAPKLLFHYYDKDFNNEADTPDNFQSRRPNTSFCFLDIRSPGLGDTAMYLCATSSAQGRSYEQYFGPGTRLTVT.

The J gene is TRBJ1-1, the V gene TRBV18; possible D gene TRBD1, 5 bases. Trimming left V 4 bases short and J 3 bases short, with 12 bases between. From germline, CDR1 is KGHSH and CDR2 LQKENI. This CDR3 spans 14 amino acids. CDR3 DNA sequence: TGTGCCAGCTCACGGGAATGGGGGGACACTGAAGCTTTCTTT. Protein sequence: CASSREWGDTEAFF.

This clone was counted a single time. V and J are TRBV5-1 and TRBJ1-2; 10 bases line up with TRBD1. From germline, CDR1 is SGHRS and CDR2 YFSETQ. This CDR3 is 15 amino acids long. After removal of 4 bases from V and 4 bases from J, the junction contained 7 bases not matched to a gene. The CDR3 sequence is CASSTRQGASYGYTF. CDR3 nucleotides: TGCGCCAGCAGCACCCGACAGGGGGCGAGCTATGGCTACACCTTC.

With respect to this clone: Other DNA sequences of this sample code for an identical CDR3. The chain is built from TRBV5-1 and TRBJ2-1; 11 bases fit TRBD2. The CDR3 has 15 residues. The germline V gene encodes CDR1 SGHRS and CDR2 YFSETQ. Germline trimming cut 4 bases from V and 4 bases from J; bases unmatched to any gene: 4. The CDR3, as DNA: TGCGCCAGCAGCCCCGGGACTAGCGGTTACAATGAGCAGTTCTTC. It yields the protein CASSPGTSGYNEQFF.

This chain links TRBV6-1 with TRBJ1-6; D remains ambiguous. The CDR3 length is 13 residues. Per the germline V gene, CDR1 is MNHNS and CDR2 is SASEGT. V lost 2 bases, J lost 8 bases, and 7 bases lay in between. The DNA of the CDR3 is TGTGCCAGCAGTGAATCCGTACATTCACCCCTCCACTTT. Amino acids: CASSESVHSPLHF.

The V gene is TRBV3-1 (or the pseudogene TRBV3-2), the J gene TRBJ1-2, with 9 bases fitting TRBD1. Germline V gene lookup returns CDR1 LGHDT and CDR2 YNNKEL (reference sequence). This CDR3 is built from 14 residues. V shed 3 bases, J shed 7 bases, and the junction held 6 bases outside the gene matches. CDR3 amino acids: CASSHLGTGSGYTF. CDR3 bases: TGTGCCAGCAGCCATCTAGGGACAGGGAGTGGCTACACCTTC.

This sequence joins TRBV6-5 and TRBJ2-7; 8 bases agree with TRBD1. Germline V gene sequence: CDR1 MNHEY, CDR2 SVGAGI. Losses at the gene ends were 7 bases for V and 4 bases for J; bases not matched to a gene: 12. The CDR3 spans 15 residues. The CDR3 region has the DNA TGTGCCAGCACACTAGGACAGGGCACCCTTTACGAGCAGTACTTC. It specifies CASTLGQGTLYEQYF.

In the case of this clone: An end of the junction differs from the germline gene, which may be a read error. The gene calls are TRBV27 and TRBJ2-3, with no clear D. The length of the CDR3 is 15 residues. Germline V gene data show CDR1 as MNHEY and CDR2 as SMNVEV (reference sequence). CDR3 bases: TGTGCCAGCAGTCTATCCCCCCAGTGGACAGATACGCAGTATTTT. It codes for CASSLSPQWTDTQYF.